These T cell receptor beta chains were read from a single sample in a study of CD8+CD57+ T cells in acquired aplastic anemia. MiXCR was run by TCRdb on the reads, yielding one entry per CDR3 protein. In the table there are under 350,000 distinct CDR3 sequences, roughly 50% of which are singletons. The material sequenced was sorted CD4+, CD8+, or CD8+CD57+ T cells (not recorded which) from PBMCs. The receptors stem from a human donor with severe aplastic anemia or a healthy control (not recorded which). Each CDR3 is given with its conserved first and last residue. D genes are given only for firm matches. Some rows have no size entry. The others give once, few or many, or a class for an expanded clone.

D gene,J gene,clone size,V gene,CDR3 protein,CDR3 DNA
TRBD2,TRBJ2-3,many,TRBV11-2,CASSSRLAGTTDTQYF,TGTGCCAGCAGCTCGAGACTAGCGGGGACCACAGATACGCAGTATTTT
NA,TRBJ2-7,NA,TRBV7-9,CATSGSSYEQYF,TGTGCCACCAGTGGCAGCTCCTACGAGCAGTACTTC
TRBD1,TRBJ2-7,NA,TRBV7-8,CASSFSRGPYEQYF,TGTGCCAGCAGCTTCTCCAGGGGGCCCTACGAGCAGTACTTC
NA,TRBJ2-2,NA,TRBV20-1,CSARHTGFGELFF,TGCAGTGCTAGACACACAGGTTTCGGGGAGCTGTTTTTT
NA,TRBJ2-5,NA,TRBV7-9,CASSFPPRGETQYF,TGTGCCAGCAGCTTCCCGCCCCGAGGGGAGACCCAGTACTTC
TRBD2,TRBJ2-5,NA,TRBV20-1,CSARVFRGTSGPQTQYF,TGCAGTGCTAGAGTGTTTAGGGGGACTAGCGGGCCCCAGACCCAGTACTTC
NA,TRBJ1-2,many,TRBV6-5,CASSPPGVHYGYTF,TGTGCCAGCAGTCCTCCAGGGGTTCACTATGGCTACACCTTC
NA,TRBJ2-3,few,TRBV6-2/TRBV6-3,CASSYSLWGVTDTQYF,TGTGCCAGCAGTTACTCCCTATGGGGGGTTACAGATACGCAGTATTTT
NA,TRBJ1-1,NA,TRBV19,CASSIQGTNMNTEAFF,TGTGCCAGTAGTATCCAGGGGACAAACATGAACACTGAAGCTTTCTTT
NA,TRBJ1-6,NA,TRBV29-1,CSVSGRDNSPLHF,TGCAGCGTCTCCGGACGGGATAATTCACCCCTCCACTTT
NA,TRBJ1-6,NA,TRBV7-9,CAKDSHKTHYNSPLHF,TGTGCCAAGGACAGCCATAAGACTCACTATAATTCACCCCTCCACTTT
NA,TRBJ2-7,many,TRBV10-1,CASRLQWTLTYEQYF,TGCGCCAGCAGGCTCCAGTGGACCCTGACCTACGAGCAGTACTTC
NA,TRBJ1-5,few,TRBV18,CASSPKGGGNQHF,TGTGCCAGCTCACCCAAGGGCGGGGGGAACCAGCATTTT
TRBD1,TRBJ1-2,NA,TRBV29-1,CSVLTRQGAKGYTF,TGCAGCGTTTTGACTCGACAGGGGGCTAAGGGATACACCTTC
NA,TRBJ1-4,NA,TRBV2,CASSTSNEKLFF,TGTGCCAGCAGCACCTCTAATGAAAAACTGTTTTTT
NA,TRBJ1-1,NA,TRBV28,CASSLLRGGEAFF,TGTGCCAGCAGTTTATTGAGGGGGGGTGAAGCTTTCTTT
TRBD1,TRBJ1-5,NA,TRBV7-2,CASSEARGTGVTNQPQHF,TGTGCCAGCAGTGAAGCGCGCGGGACAGGGGTAACCAATCAGCCCCAGCATTTT
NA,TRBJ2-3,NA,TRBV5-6,CASSFRWSDPDTQYF,TGTGCCAGCAGCTTCAGGTGGAGCGACCCAGATACGCAGTATTTT
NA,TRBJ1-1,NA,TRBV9,CASSVGLQGFTEAFF,TGTGCCAGCAGCGTAGGACTGCAGGGCTTCACTGAAGCTTTCTTC
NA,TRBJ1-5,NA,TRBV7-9,CASSFDDQPQHF,TGTGCCAGCAGCTTCGATGATCAGCCCCAGCATTTT
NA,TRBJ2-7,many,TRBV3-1,CASSPDHTYEQYF,TGTGCCAGCAGCCCTGACCACACCTACGAGCAGTACTTC
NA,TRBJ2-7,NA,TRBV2,CASRGPGTYEQYF,TGTGCCAGCAGAGGACCGGGGACCTACGAGCAGTACTTC
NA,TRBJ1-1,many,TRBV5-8,CASSQQGLNTEAFF,TGTGCCAGCAGCCAACAGGGATTGAACACTGAAGCTTTCTTT
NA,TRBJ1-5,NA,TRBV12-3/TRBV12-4,CASSQQGAYNQPQHF,TGTGCCAGCAGTCAGCAGGGAGCATACAATCAGCCCCAGCATTTT
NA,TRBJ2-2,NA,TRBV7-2,CASSPPRRELFF,TGTGCCAGCAGCCCCCCCCGACGGGAGCTGTTTTTT
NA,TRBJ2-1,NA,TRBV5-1,CASSLGGDEQFF,TGCGCCAGCAGCTTGGGAGGGGATGAGCAGTTCTTC
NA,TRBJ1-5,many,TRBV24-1,CATSSLPGEQQHF,TGTGCCACCAGTTCACTCCCAGGGGAGCAACAGCATTTT
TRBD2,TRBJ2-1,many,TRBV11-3,CASSSRTSGVNEQFF,TGTGCCAGCAGCTCAAGGACTAGCGGGGTAAATGAGCAGTTCTTC
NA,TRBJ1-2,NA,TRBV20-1,CSARDEQSSIGYTF,TGCAGTGCTAGAGATGAACAGTCCTCTATCGGCTACACCTTC
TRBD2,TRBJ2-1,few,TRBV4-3,CASSQDPEGGGGNEQFF,TGCGCCAGCAGCCAGGACCCAGAGGGCGGGGGTGGCAATGAGCAGTTCTTC
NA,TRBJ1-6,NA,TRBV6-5,CASSDQAYLALHF,TGTGCCAGCAGTGATCAGGCTTACCTAGCCCTCCACTTT
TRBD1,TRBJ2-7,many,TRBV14,CASSQGQGSIEQYF,TGTGCCAGCAGCCAAGGACAGGGGTCTATCGAGCAGTACTTC
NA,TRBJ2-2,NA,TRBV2,CASRKDVTGELFF,TGTGCCAGCAGGAAGGACGTCACCGGGGAGCTGTTTTTT